The 17 T cell receptor beta chains below were found in one sample sequenced in a study of T-cell memory formation after mild COVID-19. TCRdb re-called the 5' RACE reads through MiXCR, storing one row per CDR3 protein. The sample yields about 400,000 distinct CDR3 sequences, around 22% seen once. What was sequenced was PBMCs or a T cell subset sorted from them (not recorded which). The source of these receptors is an adult woman who had mild COVID-19 (a few samples of this study predate the infection). Cell type and time point are not known.

This clonotype was found once. The chain recombines TRBV19 with TRBJ1-1; tentatively, D is TRBD1 (6 bases). CDR1 LNHDA and CDR2 SQIVND come from the germline V gene (reference sequence). V was trimmed by 5 bases and J by 5 bases, leaving 15 bases between them. The CDR3 totals 14 residues. The CDR3 sequence: CASSPDRSGTEAFF. For the CDR3, the DNA is TGTGCCAGTAGTCCAGACAGGTCAGGAACTGAAGCTTTCTTT.

This clonotype was seen a handful of times. This chain uses TRBV20-1 with TRBJ1-6; D may be TRBD1 (5 bases). This CDR3 region has 13 residues. Trimming shortened V by 3 bases and J by 5 bases, and 8 bases separated the two germline ends. Per germline, CDR1 DFQATT and CDR2 SNEGSKA (reference sequence). The CDR3 coding sequence is TGCAGTGCTAGGGGGGTAAATAATTCACCCCTCCACTTT. Translated, it gives CSARGVNNSPLHF.

This clonotype was seen at least ten times. The rearrangement links TRBV7-6 to TRBJ2-3, with TRBD2 matching 10 bases. Trimming removed 2 bases from V and 0 bases from J; junction bases left unmatched: 8. The germline V gene has CDR1 SGHVS and CDR2 FNYEAQ. The CDR3 totals 18 residues. The CDR3 nucleotides read TGTGCCAGCAGCTTATCCCAATCTAGCGGGGGAAGCACAGATACGCAGTATTTT. Amino acid sequence: CASSLSQSSGGSTDTQYF.

The table lists this clonotype with a few counts. The rearrangement uses TRBV7-9 and TRBJ1-1; 7 bases line up with TRBD1. The CDR3 contains 15 residues. Germline lookup yields CDR1 SEHNR and CDR2 FQNEAQ (reference sequence). V dropped 0 bases and J dropped 1; count of bases not matched to a gene: 2. CDR3 DNA sequence: TGTGCCAGCAGCTTAGCTAGGACAGGGAACACTGAAGCTTTCTTT. It codes for CASSLARTGNTEAFF. The whole variable domain, filled in from reference TRBV7-9 and TRBJ1-1, reads DTGVSQNPRHKITKRGQNVTFRCDPISEHNRLYWYRQTLGQGPEFLTYFQNEAQLEKSRLLSDRFSAERPKGSFSTLEIQRTEQGDSAMYLCASSLARTGNTEAFFGQGTRLTVV.

In this sample, this clonotype turned up a few times. The CDR3 DNA sequence: TGCGCCAGCAGCCTAGCGGTCACCGGGGAGCTGTTTTTT. Protein sequence: CASSLAVTGELFF. V gene TRBV5-1 combines with J gene TRBJ2-2; 7 nucleotides line up with TRBD2. The CDR3 sequence is 13 residues long. Unmatched junction bases numbered 1, after V lost 4 bases and J lost 4 bases. The germline V gene has CDR1 SGHRS and CDR2 YFSETQ.

The chain combines TRBV29-1 with TRBJ2-5; D is undetermined. Trimming took 4 bases from V and 4 from J, leaving 16 bases between them. The CDR3 spans 14 residues. Germline V gene sequence: CDR1 SQVTM, CDR2 ANQGSEA. CDR3 in amino acids: CSVAVAIRGETQYF. The CDR3 coding sequence is TGCAGCGTTGCGGTCGCTATTCGCGGAGAGACCCAGTACTTC.

CDR3 region: CASSSVGRGGFRYF. The CDR3 nucleotides read TGTGCCAGCAGCTCGGTCGGGCGGGGGGGCTTCAGGTATTTT. The chain has TRBV7-2 and TRBJ2-3, with 9 nucleotides matching TRBD2. Germline assignment: CDR1 SGHTA and CDR2 FQGNSA. The CDR3 loop spans 14 amino acids. Trimming took 4 bases from V and 14 from J; bases not matched to a gene: 13.

The rearrangement joins TRBV20-1 to TRBJ1-1, with D tentatively TRBD1 (5 bases). V lost 4 bases and J lost 8, with 11 bases in between. Germline lookup yields CDR1 DFQATT and CDR2 SNEGSKA (reference sequence). The CDR3 totals 11 residues. This chain's CDR3 is CSAKDTPEAFF. CDR3 coding DNA: TGCAGTGCTAAGGACACCCCCGAAGCTTTCTTT.

The J gene is TRBJ2-2, the V gene TRBV20-1; TRBD1 matches at 8 bases. Looked up from germline, CDR1 is DFQATT and CDR2 is SNEGSKA (reference sequence). There are 15 residues in the CDR3. The V gene end was trimmed by 6 bases and the J gene end by 4 bases; junction bases not matched to a gene: 10. DNA of the CDR3: TGCAGTGCCCCGTCAGGGGGCGCGGGCACCGGGGAGCTGTTTTTT. The encoded protein is CSAPSGGAGTGELFF.

The chain joins TRBV19 to TRBJ1-1, with D maybe TRBD1 (6 bases). Trimming cost V 10 bases and J 3 bases, with 15 bases left between them. Germline assignment: CDR1 LNHDA and CDR2 SQIVND (reference sequence). This CDR3 is built from 13 residues. The CDR3: CATRGRGDTEAFF. Written as DNA, the CDR3 is TGTGCCACCAGAGGGAGGGGGGACACTGAAGCTTTCTTT.

V and J are TRBV6-1 and TRBJ2-3; maybe TRBD2 (5 bases). In germline, CDR1 is MNHNS, CDR2 SASEGT. The CDR3 length is 14 residues. V gave up 4 bases and J gave up 0 bases, with 8 bases separating them. The DNA of the CDR3 is TGTGCCAGCAGTGTTCAGCGGAGCACAGATACGCAGTATTTT. Protein sequence: CASSVQRSTDTQYF.

This chain connects TRBV7-2 to TRBJ2-1; D tentatively fits TRBD1 or TRBD2 (5 bases each). This CDR3 is built from 15 residues. Deletions cut 1 base from V and 8 bases from J, with 15 bases between. Germline-derived CDR1 and CDR2 are SGHTA and FQGNSA. CDR3 bases: TGTGCCAGCAGCTTAGGGGGACCAGTCAGGGATGAGCAGTTCTTC. Protein sequence: CASSLGGPVRDEQFF.

The chain recombines TRBV12-3 or TRBV12-4 with TRBJ1-6; TRBD1 matches at 9 bases. Trimming removed 4 bases from V and 9 bases from J; junction bases left unmatched: 4. The length of the CDR3 is 14 residues. This chain's CDR3 is CASSYGQGTSPLHF. Written as DNA, the CDR3 is TGTGCCAGCAGTTATGGACAGGGGACTTCACCCCTCCACTTT.

The V call is TRBV30, the J call TRBJ2-1; 9 bases line up with TRBD1. This CDR3 comprises 16 residues. Germline CDR1 is GTSNPN and CDR2 is SVGIG (reference sequence). V dropped 8 bases and J dropped 4; count of bases not matched to a gene: 15. CDR3 residues: CAGSASGTGSYNEQFF. The CDR3 DNA reads TGTGCCGGTTCCGCCTCCGGGACAGGGTCTTACAATGAGCAGTTCTTC.

This clonotype was found a few times. The CDR3 here is CASSPKDRGAEQYF. The CDR3 coding sequence is TGTGCCAGCAGCCCAAAGGACAGGGGAGCCGAGCAGTACTTC. The chain is built from TRBV7-2 and TRBJ2-7, with 9 bases identical to TRBD1. This CDR3 contains 14 residues. Germline V lookup: CDR1 SGHTA, CDR2 FQGNSA. V dropped 5 bases and J dropped 6; count of bases not matched to a gene: 8.

The rearrangement links TRBV7-2 to TRBJ2-7, with D possibly TRBD2 on 5 matching bases. The CDR3 spans 15 residues. CDR1 is SGHTA, CDR2 FQGNSA, per germline. The V end lost 8 bases, the J end lost 4 bases, and 21 bases lay between the germline ends. The CDR3 region is CASSRVAGIRYEQYF. The CDR3 nucleotides read TGTGCCAGCTCAAGGGTTGCCGGGATAAGGTACGAGCAGTACTTC.

The chain employs TRBV7-9 and TRBJ2-2; D ambiguous. The germline V gene encodes CDR1 SEHNR and CDR2 FQNEAQ (reference sequence). V shed 6 bases and J shed 6 bases, with 5 bases lying between them. This CDR3 contains 11 residues. This CDR3 reads CASSISGELFF. CDR3 DNA: TGTGCCAGCAGTATATCCGGGGAGCTGTTTTTT. Drawing the rest from reference TRBV7-9 and TRBJ2-2, the complete variable domain is DTGVSQNPRHKITKRGQNVTFRCDPISEHNRLYWYRQTLGQGPEFLTYFQNEAQLEKSRLLSDRFSAERPKGSFSTLEIQRTEQGDSAMYLCASSISGELFFGEGSRLTVL.